This TCR beta chain stems from a study of T-cell reconstitution after alpha-beta-depleted transplantation in children. The authors prepared the TCRbeta library with unique molecular identifiers. TCRdb called the PCR reads again in MiXCR, with one record for every CDR3 protein. The data show hundreds of thousands of distinct CDR3 sequences, around 16% seen once. The sequenced sample was PBMCs from the stem cell graft donor, obtained from the stem cell graft. The clonotype originates from a human donor who donated a stem cell graft to a child with acute myeloid leukemia.

Written as DNA, the CDR3 is TGCGCCAGCAGCTTCGGGGTGGTTGAGCAGTTCTTC. This translates into CASSFGVVEQFF. The chain uses TRBV5-1 and TRBJ2-1; possible D gene TRBD2, 5 bases. CDR1 is SGHRS and CDR2 is YFSETQ in the germline V gene. With 2 bases removed from V and 9 bases from J, the gap between germline ends came to 9 bases. The CDR3 runs 12 residues.